This passage covers 12 T cell receptor beta chains from one sample sequenced in a study of metastatic and nonmetastatic thyroid tumors. No patient had received any treatment before thyroid surgery. Using MiXCR, TCRdb re-called clones from the PCR reads. Of 11,000 to 15,000 clones listed, about 12% are singletons. The sequencing input was blood. Receptors were obtained from a female donor with papillary thyroid cancer or a benign thyroid nodule (not recorded which). Some clones in this sample may be carry-over from other donors' samples.

Remarks on this clone: Possible read error: a much larger clone is one base away. Other DNA sequences in the same sample also yield this CDR3. The chain combines TRBV30 with TRBJ2-4, with D hard to call. V dropped 0 bases and J dropped 8 bases, with 11 bases sitting between them. CDR1 and CDR2 from the germline V gene are GTSNPN and SVGIG (reference sequence). The CDR3 covers 13 residues. The CDR3 DNA sequence: TGTGCCTGGAGTGTACTGGTAGGAGACATTCAGTACTTC. Protein product: CAWSVLVGDIQYF. The full variable domain, in which reference TRBV30 and TRBJ2-4 provide the parts outside the CDR3, is SQTIHQWPATLVQPVGSPLSLECTVEGTSNPNLYWYRQAAGRGLQLLFYSVGIGQISSEVPQNLSASRPQDRQFILSSKKLLLSDSGFYLCAWSVLVGDIQYFGAGTRLSVL.

In this sample, this clone turned up many times. V is TRBV3-1 and J is TRBJ2-3, with a possible D match to TRBD2 (7 bases). Trimming stripped 4 bases from V and 1 base from J, with 12 bases between. The CDR3 extends over 15 amino acids. CDR1 and CDR2 from the germline V gene are LGHDT and YNNKEL (reference sequence). The CDR3 is CASSLPGGGTDTQYF. DNA for the CDR3: TGTGCCAGCAGCCTTCCGGGGGGCGGCACAGATACGCAGTATTTT.

A remark on this clone: The junction differs from germline at one of its ends, possibly a read error. V is TRBV6-1 and J is TRBJ2-2; D remains unclear. This CDR3 region has 16 residues. The germline V gene has CDR1 MNHNS and CDR2 SASEGT. Here the CDR3 reads CASRAPGTANTWELFF. CDR3 sequence (DNA): TGTGCCAGCAGAGCACCCGGTACGGCGAACACCTGGGAGCTGTTTTTT.

This clone occurred many times. The chain recombines TRBV2 with TRBJ1-6; 8 bases are a match to TRBD1. The V gene end was trimmed by 2 bases and the J gene end by 9 bases; junction bases not matched to a gene: 6. Germline assignment: CDR1 SNHLY and CDR2 FYNNEI. CDR3 length equals 15 residues. CDR3 sequence (DNA): TGTGCCAGCAGTGAACGGCAGGGGGCGGGTTCACCCCTCCACTTT. Translating gives CASSERQGAGSPLHF.

This clone has at least ten counts. The CDR3 loop reads CASSRRLSGWDEQFF. CDR3 coding DNA: TGTGCCAGCAGCCGGAGATTATCAGGGTGGGATGAGCAGTTCTTC. This sequence joins TRBV5-6 and TRBJ2-1, with a tentative D call TRBD1 (5 bases). V lost 4 bases and J 8 bases, leaving 19 bases between the germline ends. Germline CDR1 and CDR2: SGHDT and YYEEEE. The CDR3 spans 15 residues.

This clone was detected a few times. This chain uses TRBV29-1 with TRBJ2-7, with 8 nucleotides matching TRBD1. CDR3 length: 12 amino acids. Germline assignment: CDR1 SQVTM and CDR2 ANQGSEA. V gave up 6 bases and J gave up 3 bases; unmatched junction bases: 4. This chain's CDR3 is CSVPTGGYEQYF. CDR3 DNA: TGCAGCGTACCAACAGGGGGCTACGAGCAGTACTTC.

The table lists this clone with a few counts. The chain recombines TRBV12-3 or TRBV12-4 with TRBJ2-3; D is possibly TRBD1 (5 bases). The CDR3 extends over 13 amino acids. V gave up 7 bases and J gave up 3 bases, with 11 bases separating them. The CDR3 DNA follows: TGTGCCAGCAAACGTGACAGAACAGATACGCAGTATTTT. This sequence encodes CASKRDRTDTQYF.

This clone was counted many times. This chain links TRBV4-1 with TRBJ2-6, with 11 positions matching TRBD2. The CDR3 loop spans 18 amino acids. J was trimmed by 1 base and V by 2 bases; bases with no gene match: 4. Germline CDR1 reads MGHRA; CDR2 reads YSYEKL. The CDR3 sequence is CASSQWASGGSGANVLTF. CDR3 in DNA: TGCGCCAGCAGCCAATGGGCTAGCGGGGGGTCTGGGGCCAACGTCCTGACTTTC.

This clone showed up many times. V is TRBV7-9 and J is TRBJ1-1; D is unresolved. In germline, CDR1 is SEHNR, CDR2 FQNEAQ (reference sequence). The CDR3 consists of 15 residues. The V end lost 5 bases, the J end lost 1 base, and 14 bases lay between the germline ends. The CDR3 sequence: CASSPLGWENTEAFF. CDR3 DNA sequence: TGTGCCAGCAGCCCCCTGGGTTGGGAGAACACTGAAGCTTTCTTT.

By frequency in the sample, this clone is medium-sized. The rearrangement uses TRBV6-1 and TRBJ1-6, with D possibly being TRBD1 (5 bases). Looked up from germline, CDR1 is MNHNS and CDR2 is SASEGT. V was shortened by 6 bases and J by 9 bases, with 9 bases between the two germline ends. This CDR3 comprises 12 residues. As DNA, the CDR3 is TGTGCCAGCAGGGGGGTTGGTTCACCCCTCCACTTT. It yields the protein CASRGVGSPLHF.

This clone was seen repeatedly, ten times or more. The chain joins TRBV3-1 to TRBJ2-2; D perhaps matches TRBD2 (5 bases). Trimming took 4 bases from V and 1 from J, leaving 7 bases between them. The CDR3 spans 14 residues. Germline V gene sequence: CDR1 LGHDT, CDR2 YNNKEL (reference sequence). CDR3 in DNA: TGTGCCAGCAGCCTGGACTTGAACACCGGGGAGCTGTTTTTT. Amino acids: CASSLDLNTGELFF.

At least ten counts were recorded for this clone. The chain links TRBV20-1 to TRBJ2-5, with 7 bases lining up with TRBD2. CDR1 and CDR2 from the germline V gene are DFQATT and SNEGSKA (reference sequence). The J segment lost 3 bases and the V segment lost 4 bases, leaving 11 bases of the junction unmatched. This CDR3 comprises 15 residues. The CDR3 DNA sequence: TGCAGTGCTACCGCAGGGACTACGGGGAAAGAGACCCAGTACTTC. This translates into CSATAGTTGKETQYF.